The entry below gives a single T cell receptor beta chain sequence along with its context. Original analysis: The assay estimated nucleated cells by amplifying reference gene primers. Profiling relied on immunoSEQ multiplex PCR, and the TCRdb table lists in-frame clones only, not all of them. The D gene and trimming were derived from the DNA, and the V and J assignments and clone size from that table. The data hold roughly 220,000 clones, with roughly four fifths observed a single time. This sample was taken from a study of blood T cell repertoires in COVID-19. Seattle researchers signed up patients amid active infection and tracked them longitudinally. Germline CDR1 MDHEN, CDR2 SYDVKM. The CDR3 runs to 14 residues. The ends were cut back, 6 bases at V and 0 bases at J, with 12 bases in the middle.

The TCR originated in a woman aged 80 or over with COVID-19, enrolled during active disease. The genes are TRBV28 and TRBJ2-7; D is possibly TRBD1 (6 bases). What was sequenced was peripheral blood. CDR3 in amino acids: CASRPGHRSYEQYF. In DNA form, the CDR3 reads TGTGCCAGCAGACCGGGACACCGCTCCTACGAGCAGTACTTC.